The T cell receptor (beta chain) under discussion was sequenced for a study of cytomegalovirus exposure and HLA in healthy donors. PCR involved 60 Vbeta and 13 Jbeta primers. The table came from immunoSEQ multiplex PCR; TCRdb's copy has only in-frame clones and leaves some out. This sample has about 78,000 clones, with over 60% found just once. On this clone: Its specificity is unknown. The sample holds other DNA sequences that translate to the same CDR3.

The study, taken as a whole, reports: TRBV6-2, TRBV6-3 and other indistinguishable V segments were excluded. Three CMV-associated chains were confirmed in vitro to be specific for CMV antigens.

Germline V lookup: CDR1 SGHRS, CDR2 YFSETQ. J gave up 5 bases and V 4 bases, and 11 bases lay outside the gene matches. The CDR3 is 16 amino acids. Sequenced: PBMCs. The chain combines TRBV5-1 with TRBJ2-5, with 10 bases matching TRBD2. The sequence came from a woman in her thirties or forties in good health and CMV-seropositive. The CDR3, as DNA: TGCGCCAGCAGCCGCCTATCTAGCGGGAGCGGGGAGACCCAGTACTTC. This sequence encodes CASSRLSSGSGETQYF.